This entry features one TCR beta chain sequence. The sample originates from a study of blood T cell repertoires in COVID-19. Study details: Samples taken during acute and convalescent COVID-19 were collected in the United States, Italy and Spain. PBMCs, B-cell-depleted T cells, or T cells were the source of the cDNA or gDNA that made up the material.

Libraries were prepared by immunoSEQ multiplex PCR; TCRdb keeps only in-frame clonotypes and omits some of them. The data contain over 120,000 clones, 70% to 90% of them seen just once; the ten biggest clones take up around 1.9%. Germline V gene lookup returns CDR1 MNHEY and CDR2 SVGAGI. CDR3 length: 14 amino acids. V gave up 6 bases and J gave up 0 bases, with 11 bases separating them. This rearrangement joins TRBV6-5 to TRBJ1-1; tentative D call: TRBD1 (6 bases). The source is a man between 65 and 85 years old with acute or convalescent COVID-19. Source material: peripheral blood. CDR3 DNA: TGTGCCAGCAGCACCGGGACACTGAACACTGAAGCTTTCTTT. Translating gives CASSTGTLNTEAFF.